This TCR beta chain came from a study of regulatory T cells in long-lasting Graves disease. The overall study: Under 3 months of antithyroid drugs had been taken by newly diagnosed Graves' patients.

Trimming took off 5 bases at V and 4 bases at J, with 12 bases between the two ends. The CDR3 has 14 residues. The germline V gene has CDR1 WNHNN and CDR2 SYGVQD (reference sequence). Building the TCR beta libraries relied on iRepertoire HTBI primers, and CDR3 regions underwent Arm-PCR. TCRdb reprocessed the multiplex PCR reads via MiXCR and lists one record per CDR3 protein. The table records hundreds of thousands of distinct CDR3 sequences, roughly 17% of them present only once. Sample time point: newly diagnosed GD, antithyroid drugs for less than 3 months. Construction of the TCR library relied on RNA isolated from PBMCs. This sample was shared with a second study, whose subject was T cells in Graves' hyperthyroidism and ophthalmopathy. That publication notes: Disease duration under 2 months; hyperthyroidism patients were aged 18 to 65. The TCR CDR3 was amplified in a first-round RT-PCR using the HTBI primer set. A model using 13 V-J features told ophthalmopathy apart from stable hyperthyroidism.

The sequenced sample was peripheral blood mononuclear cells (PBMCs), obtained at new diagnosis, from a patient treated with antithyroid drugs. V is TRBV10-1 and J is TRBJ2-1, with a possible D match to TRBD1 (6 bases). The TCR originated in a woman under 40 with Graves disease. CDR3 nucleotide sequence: TGCGCCAGCAGTCGACAGGAAGAATACAATGAGCAGTTCTTC. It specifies CASSRQEEYNEQFF.